This is a list of T cell receptor beta chains from one sample in a study of beta chain features in type 1 diabetes. Data came from immunoSEQ multiplex PCR; TCRdb stores just in-frame clones and leaves some out. The repertoire holds roughly 220,000 clones, with around 16% as singletons. The source material was naive CD4+ T cells from blood. The receptors stem from a man aged 30 to 39 with type 1 diabetes. Both conserved end residues are part of each CDR3. The D gene is left open where the match is weak. Size is omitted from some rows. Given values are once, few, many or a class for expanded clones.

V: TRBV2
size: few
J: TRBJ2-3
D: .
DNA: TGTGCCAGCAGCCCGGAGGCACGCAGGTATTTT
CDR3: CASSPEARRYF

V: TRBV5-1
size: few
J: TRBJ2-7
D: .
DNA: TGCGCCAGCAGCTTGTACGTCGCAGGGGACTACGAGCAGTACTTC
CDR3: CASSLYVAGDYEQYF

V: TRBV7-9
size: .
J: TRBJ2-7
D: .
DNA: TGTGCCAGCGCCCCTCTTGGCGGGATTTCTTACGAGCAGTACTTC
CDR3: CASAPLGGISYEQYF

V: TRBV29-1
size: .
J: TRBJ2-7
D: TRBD2
DNA: TGCAGCGCCGGGGGTCTAGCGGGAGCCTACGAGCAGTACTTC
CDR3: CSAGGLAGAYEQYF

V: TRBV10-3
size: few
J: TRBJ2-4
D: .
DNA: TGTGCCATCAGGGCCGAGGGCGGCATTCAGTACTTC
CDR3: CAIRAEGGIQYF

V: TRBV7-6
size: .
J: TRBJ2-5
D: .
DNA: TGTGCCAGCAGCTTAGGGGTCCTGCAAGAGACCCAGTACTTC
CDR3: CASSLGVLQETQYF

V: TRBV18
size: few
J: TRBJ2-5
D: TRBD1
DNA: TGTGCCAGCTCAACTTACAGGGGAGACCAAGAGACCCAGTACTTC
CDR3: CASSTYRGDQETQYF

V: TRBV28
size: .
J: TRBJ2-5
D: .
DNA: TGTGCCAGCAGTTTGGGTATGGAAGAGACCCAGTACTTC
CDR3: CASSLGMEETQYF

V: TRBV30
size: few
J: TRBJ1-4
D: .
DNA: TGTGCCTGGAGTGAGGGGATGAACGAAAAACTGTTTTTT
CDR3: CAWSEGMNEKLFF

V: TRBV4-1
size: few
J: TRBJ2-3
D: .
DNA: TGCGCCAGCAGCCAAGGAAGGGCCACAGATACGCAGTATTTT
CDR3: CASSQGRATDTQYF

V: TRBV7-9
size: .
J: TRBJ2-7
D: .
DNA: TGTGCCAGCAGCACGGCAGGTCGACCCGAGCAGTACTTC
CDR3: CASSTAGRPEQYF

V: TRBV6-1
size: .
J: TRBJ2-5
D: .
DNA: TGTGCCAGCGTTCGGGTAGGGACGTCGGAGACCCAGTACTTC
CDR3: CASVRVGTSETQYF

V: TRBV5-1
size: .
J: TRBJ2-7
D: TRBD1
DNA: TGCGCCAGCAGCGGGACAGGGAACCCCTACGAGCAGTACTTC
CDR3: CASSGTGNPYEQYF

V: TRBV9
size: .
J: TRBJ1-3
D: .
DNA: TGTGCCAGCAGCGCCGATACACCAATCTCTGGAAACACCATATATTTT
CDR3: CASSADTPISGNTIYF

V: TRBV7-9
size: .
J: TRBJ1-2
D: .
DNA: TGTGCCAGCAGCCCTCTTCTCCCGGGGTATGGCTACACCTTC
CDR3: CASSPLLPGYGYTF

V: TRBV6-4
size: .
J: TRBJ2-5
D: TRBD2
DNA: TGTGCCAGCAGTGTGACTAGCGGGTTACAAGAGACCCAGTACTTC
CDR3: CASSVTSGLQETQYF

V: TRBV18
size: few
J: TRBJ1-1
D: .
DNA: TGTGCCAGCTCACCAGGGCTGTACACTGAAGCTTTCTTT
CDR3: CASSPGLYTEAFF

V: TRBV2
size: .
J: TRBJ2-4
D: .
DNA: TGTGCCAGCGCGGTCACAGGGATTGACATTCAGTACTTC
CDR3: CASAVTGIDIQYF

V: TRBV29-1
size: few
J: TRBJ1-4
D: .
DNA: TGCAGCGTTGGGGGGGGAGATGAAAAACTGTTTTTT
CDR3: CSVGGGDEKLFF

V: TRBV5-1
size: .
J: TRBJ1-5
D: TRBD1
DNA: TGCGCCAGCAGCGAGGGGACAGATCTGACTCAGCCCCAGCATTTT
CDR3: CASSEGTDLTQPQHF

V: TRBV27
size: few
J: TRBJ1-4
D: TRBD1
DNA: TGTGCCAGCAGGGGACAGGGGAATGAAAAACTGTTTTTT
CDR3: CASRGQGNEKLFF

V: TRBV5-1
size: .
J: TRBJ2-5
D: TRBD2
DNA: TGCGCCAGCAGCCTAGCGGGAGGGCCCGAGACCCAGTACTTC
CDR3: CASSLAGGPETQYF

V: TRBV29-1
size: few
J: TRBJ2-1
D: .
DNA: TGCAGCGTTGCCCCGCTCCTCTCCTACAATGAGCAGTTCTTC
CDR3: CSVAPLLSYNEQFF

V: TRBV30
size: .
J: TRBJ2-3
D: .
DNA: TGTGCCTGGAGCCCCACTCAAGATACGCAGTATTTT
CDR3: CAWSPTQDTQYF